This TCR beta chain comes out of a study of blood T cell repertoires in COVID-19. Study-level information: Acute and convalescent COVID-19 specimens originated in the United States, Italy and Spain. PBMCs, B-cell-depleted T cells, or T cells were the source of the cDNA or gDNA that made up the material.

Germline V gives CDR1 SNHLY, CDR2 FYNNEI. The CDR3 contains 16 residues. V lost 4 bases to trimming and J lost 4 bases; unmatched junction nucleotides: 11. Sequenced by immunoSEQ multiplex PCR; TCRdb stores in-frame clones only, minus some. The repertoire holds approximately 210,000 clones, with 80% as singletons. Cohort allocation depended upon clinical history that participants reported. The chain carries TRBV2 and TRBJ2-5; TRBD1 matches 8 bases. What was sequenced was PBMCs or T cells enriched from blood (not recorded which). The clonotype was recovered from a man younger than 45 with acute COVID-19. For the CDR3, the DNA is TGTGCCAGCAGTGCATCCAGGACAGGGCTGGGAGAGACCCAGTACTTC. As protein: CASSASRTGLGETQYF. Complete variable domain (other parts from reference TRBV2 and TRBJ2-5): EPEVTQTPSHQVTQMGQEVILRCVPISNHLYFYWYRQILGQKVEFLVSFYNNEISEKSEIFDDQFSVERPDGSNFTLKIRSTKLEDSAMYFCASSASRTGLGETQYFGPGTRLLVL.